These 8 T cell receptor beta chains were all obtained from the same sample, sequenced in a study of T cell changes during pregnancy in multiple sclerosis. Clones were read by immunoSEQ multiplex PCR, and TCRdb kept only the in-frame ones, dropping some. Of 25,000 to 35,000 clones listed, about 88% are singletons. Sequencing was performed on CD8+ T cells from peripheral blood mononuclear cells, taken in the second trimester of pregnancy. These receptors came from a female donor with multiple sclerosis, enrolled in a pregnancy study.

The chain links TRBV9 to TRBJ2-7, with a tentative D call TRBD2 (6 bases). Germline V gives CDR1 SGDLS, CDR2 YYNGEE. Trimming removed 0 bases at V and 3 bases at J, with 10 bases between. This CDR3 has 14 residues. The DNA for the CDR3 is TGTGCCAGCAGCGTAGGGAGGAGGGACTACGAGCAGTACTTC. Translation: CASSVGRRDYEQYF.

This chain uses TRBV28 with TRBJ2-7, with D possibly TRBD1 on 6 matching bases. CDR3 length equals 11 residues. CDR1 is MDHEN and CDR2 is SYDVKM in the germline V gene. With 9 bases removed from V and 3 bases from J, the gap between germline ends came to 9 bases. DNA for the CDR3: TGTGCCAGTTTACAGGGCTACGAGCAGTACTTC. It specifies CASLQGYEQYF.

The chain couples TRBV27 to TRBJ1-2, with D possibly matching TRBD1 (5 bases). Per the germline V gene, CDR1 is MNHEY and CDR2 is SMNVEV (reference sequence). The CDR3 covers 14 residues. V was cut by 4 bases and J by 5 bases, with 14 bases left in between. In nucleotides, the CDR3 is TGTGCCAGCAGTTATCGCCGGGACTTTTATGGCTACACCTTC. Its protein product is CASSYRRDFYGYTF.

The V gene is TRBV30, the J gene TRBJ2-1; 7 bases fit TRBD2. The CDR3 spans 13 residues. V was clipped by 2 bases and J by 5 bases; unmatched bases: 3. The germline V gene has CDR1 GTSNPN and CDR2 SVGIG (reference sequence). DNA for the CDR3: TGTGCCTGGAGTTCGGCGGGAGACAATGAGCAGTTCTTC. Protein product: CAWSSAGDNEQFF.

The chain is built from TRBV19 and TRBJ2-3; a weak D match, TRBD1 (6 bases). The length of the CDR3 is 15 residues. The V end was cut by 9 bases, the J end by 0 bases, with 16 bases between. The germline CDR1 and CDR2 sequences are LNHDA and SQIVND (reference sequence). DNA of the CDR3: TGTGCCAGCCTTAGCAGGGGTACTAGCACAGATACGCAGTATTTT. Translated, it gives CASLSRGTSTDTQYF.

This sequence joins TRBV4-3 and TRBJ2-3, with D hard to call. CDR3 size: 19 residues. Trimming took off 2 bases at V and 0 bases at J, with 21 bases between the two ends. Germline V CDR1 and CDR2: LGHNA, YSLEER. The CDR3 DNA follows: TGCGCCAGCAGCCAACATTTTAACAGTGACCTCCCAAGCACAGATACGCAGTATTTT. This gives the protein CASSQHFNSDLPSTDTQYF.

The chain joins TRBV9 to TRBJ2-6, with TRBD1 as a possible D gene (5 bases). The CDR3 has 17 residues. With 3 bases removed from V and 0 bases from J, the gap between germline ends came to 13 bases. Germline V gene lookup returns CDR1 SGDLS and CDR2 YYNGEE. The CDR3 sequence is CASSGPRQSSGANVLTF. The CDR3 DNA sequence: TGTGCCAGCAGCGGTCCCCGACAGAGCTCTGGGGCCAACGTCCTGACTTTC.

J is TRBJ1-2 and V is TRBV27; a weak D match, TRBD1 (6 bases). The length of the CDR3 is 13 residues. V dropped 5 bases and J dropped 8 bases, with 15 bases sitting between them. Germline CDR1 is MNHEY and CDR2 is SMNVEV (reference sequence). The CDR3, as DNA: TGTGCCAGCAGTCCGGACAGTTCGGGAGGCTACACCTTC. Its protein is CASSPDSSGGYTF.